This is a list of T cell receptor beta chains from one sample in a study of blood T cell repertoires in COVID-19. The table came from immunoSEQ multiplex PCR; TCRdb's copy has only in-frame clones and leaves some out. The repertoire has fewer than 95,000 clones, approximately 79% of them found once; the top ten carry 3% to 4.5%. The sequenced material came from peripheral blood. These receptors were taken from a man aged 70-80 years with COVID-19, enrolled during active disease. Both conserved end residues are part of each CDR3. A D gene is named only where the DNA matches it firmly. Clone size is shown for a subset of rows, as once, few, many or a class of expanded clone.

NA NA TRBJ2-7 TRBV11-2 CASSHPGTNYEQYF TGTGCCAGCAGCCATCCCGGGACAAACTACGAGCAGTACTTC
TRBD2 NA TRBJ2-2 TRBV5-1 CASSFLAGESGELFF TGCGCCAGCAGCTTTTTAGCGGGAGAGTCCGGGGAGCTGTTTTTT
TRBD2 once TRBJ2-5 TRBV19 CASSKLGTSGNQETQYF TGTGCCAGTAGTAAACTCGGGACTAGCGGAAATCAAGAGACCCAGTACTTC
NA once TRBJ2-1 TRBV9 CASSTRDYNEQFF TGTGCCAGCAGCACTCGGGACTACAATGAGCAGTTCTTC
NA NA TRBJ2-3 TRBV4-3 CASSQDRTDTQYF TGCGCCAGCAGCCAAGATCGGACAGATACGCAGTATTTT
NA NA TRBJ2-5 TRBV7-6 CASSASSAIPFETQYF TGTGCCAGCAGCGCCTCTAGCGCTATCCCCTTTGAGACCCAGTACTTC
TRBD2 NA TRBJ2-2 TRBV6-5 CASSYGGSNTGELFF TGTGCCAGCAGTTACGGCGGGAGTAACACCGGGGAGCTGTTTTTT
NA few TRBJ2-5 TRBV30 CACGAGETQYF TGTGCCTGTGGGGCGGGGGAGACCCAGTACTTC
TRBD1 few TRBJ2-5 TRBV4-2 CASSLRFNAQGAQETQYF TGTGCCAGCAGCCTTCGCTTTAATGCACAGGGGGCGCAAGAGACCCAGTACTTC
TRBD2 NA TRBJ2-1 TRBV19 CASSIAGGPNEQFF TGTGCCAGTAGTATAGCGGGAGGGCCAAATGAGCAGTTCTTC
TRBD1 NA TRBJ2-7 TRBV18 CASSPLDRVSSNEQYF TGTGCTAGCTCACCCCTGGACAGGGTCTCATCCAACGAGCAGTACTTC
TRBD1 NA TRBJ2-2 TRBV9 CASSVAQGAGTGELFF TGTGCCAGCAGCGTAGCTCAGGGGGCGGGGACCGGGGAGCTGTTTTTT
NA few TRBJ2-5 TRBV11-2 CARPDTQETQYF TGTGCCAGACCGGACACCCAAGAGACCCAGTACTTC
TRBD2 NA TRBJ2-5 TRBV19 CASSILAGRQETQYF TGTGCCAGTAGTATCCTAGCGGGGCGCCAAGAGACCCAGTACTTC
NA few TRBJ2-1 TRBV7-2 CASSLVEFRNEQFF TGTGCCAGCAGCTTAGTAGAGTTTCGCAATGAGCAGTTCTTC
NA NA TRBJ2-1 TRBV30 CAWTYRYNEQFF TGTGCCTGGACCTACCGCTACAATGAGCAGTTCTTC
NA NA TRBJ2-7 TRBV5-4 CASSRSLGNSYEQYF TGTGCCAGCAGCCGTTCACTCGGGAATTCATACGAGCAGTACTTC
NA NA TRBJ2-6 TRBV9 CASNRDYSGANVLTF TGTGCCAGCAACAGGGATTACTCTGGGGCCAACGTCCTGACTTTC
TRBD1 NA TRBJ2-1 TRBV7-3 CASSRTGVDNEQFF TGTGCCAGCAGTCGGACAGGGGTCGACAATGAGCAGTTCTTC
NA once TRBJ2-7 TRBV3-1/TRBV3-2 CASSQGQLYHDEQYF TGTGCCAGCAGCCAAGGACAGCTCTATCACGACGAGCAGTACTTC
NA NA TRBJ2-5 TRBV3-1/TRBV3-2 CASSLRGDFQETQYF TGTGCCAGCAGCCTTCGTGGGGACTTTCAAGAGACCCAGTACTTC
NA NA TRBJ1-1 TRBV5-1 CASSLLPGTTEAFF TGCGCCAGCAGCTTGCTCCCAGGTACGACTGAAGCTTTCTTT
NA NA TRBJ1-1 TRBV9 CASSPVVRTEAFF TGTGCCAGCAGCCCCGTAGTCAGGACTGAAGCTTTCTTT